This entry is about one TCR beta chain. Its matching antigen is unknown. The data stem from a study of shared clonotypes between healthy human individuals. Study background: Three plates were used per donor for CD4 naive, three for CD4 memory, two for CD8 naive and one for CD8 memory. Findings and limits, study-wide: Naive CD4 clonotypes overlapped across a handful of donors at roughly 5%.

Per sorted-subset replicate PCR, input was 200 to 250 ng DNA, representing about 32,000 T cell genomes. Original data processing: For the immunoSEQ data, sequences were junction-only without quality scores, so filtering differed. The table came from immunoSEQ multiplex PCR; TCRdb's copy has only in-frame clones and leaves some out. V, J and clone size were drawn from that table, and D and trimming were deduced from the DNA. The sample yields over 400,000 clones, approximately 95% seen once. Germline V gene sequence: CDR1 SGHNT, CDR2 YYREEE (reference sequence). The V segment lost 4 bases and the J segment 2 bases; nucleotides outside the gene matches: 5. This CDR3 comprises 14 residues.

The sequence was collected from a woman aged 30 to 39 in good health. The chain employs TRBV5-4 and TRBJ1-2; 7 bases align to TRBD1. Sequenced: naive CD4+ T cells sorted from blood. The subset was: CD45RA+ positively selected. CDR3 region: CASSPRQGNYGYTF. The CDR3 DNA is TGTGCCAGCAGCCCTCGACAGGGAAACTATGGCTACACCTTC.